The next 16 T cell receptor beta chains were all read from a single sample in a study of blood T cell repertoires in COVID-19. Only in-frame clones appear in the TCRdb table, and some are missing; sequencing was by immunoSEQ multiplex PCR. Seen here are approximately 74,000 clones, approximately 83% observed once, and the top ten hold about 2.5%. Sequenced material: peripheral blood. The receptors were gathered from a man older than 75 with active or convalescent COVID-19.

The J gene is TRBJ1-5, the V gene TRBV6-2 or TRBV6-3, with unresolved D. CDR1 is MNHEY and CDR2 is SVGEGT in the germline V gene. There are 13 residues in the CDR3. V was shortened by 0 bases and J by 11 bases, with 11 bases between the two germline ends. CDR3 DNA: TGTGCCAGCAGTTACTCGAGACATGTTTCCCAGCATTTT. This translates into CASSYSRHVSQHF.

The chain uses TRBV2 and TRBJ2-7; 8 nucleotides agree with TRBD1. The CDR3 is 14 amino acids. J gave up 0 bases and V 6 bases, and 4 bases lay outside the gene matches. The germline V gene has CDR1 SNHLY and CDR2 FYNNEI. As DNA, the CDR3 is TGTGCCAGCAGGGGCAGGGGGCACTCCTACGAGCAGTACTTC. Its protein product is CASRGRGHSYEQYF.

This clone has just a few counts. This chain connects TRBV19 to TRBJ1-1, with D possibly being TRBD1 (6 bases). Deletions cut 5 bases from V and 3 bases from J, with 10 bases between. CDR1 and CDR2 (germline): LNHDA, SQIVND (reference sequence). The CDR3 totals 13 residues. As DNA, the CDR3 is TGTGCCAGTAGTGAACAGGGATACACTGAAGCTTTCTTT. Translation: CASSEQGYTEAFF.

Here the CDR3 reads CASSLEWGLSFNYNEQFF. The CDR3 DNA is TGCGCCAGCAGCTTGGAATGGGGACTTTCTTTTAACTACAATGAGCAGTTCTTC. The V call is TRBV5-1, the J call TRBJ2-1; D perhaps matches TRBD2 (6 bases). V lost 0 bases, J lost 3 bases, and 19 bases lay in between. CDR1 and CDR2 from the germline V gene are SGHRS and YFSETQ. The CDR3 consists of 18 residues.

V gene TRBV6-2 or TRBV6-3 combines with J gene TRBJ2-5; possible D gene TRBD2, 7 bases. This CDR3 is 15 amino acids long. CDR1 and CDR2 from the germline V gene are MNHEY and SVGEGT. Trimming took 2 bases from V and 1 from J, leaving 11 bases between them. For the CDR3, the DNA is TGTGCCAGCAGTTACCCACGGGGGGCCCAAGAGACCCAGTACTTC. Amino acid sequence: CASSYPRGAQETQYF.

This rearrangement joins TRBV7-6 to TRBJ1-1, with D possibly matching TRBD1 (6 bases). CDR1 and CDR2 from the germline V gene are SGHVS and FNYEAQ. The CDR3 consists of 15 residues. V was pared by 0 bases and J by 2 bases, with 10 bases between. CDR3 residues: CASSLAGGPNTEAFF. The CDR3 bases are TGTGCCAGCAGCTTAGCAGGGGGTCCAAACACTGAAGCTTTCTTT.

The rearrangement links TRBV5-1 to TRBJ1-2; D is unresolved. Trimming left V 0 bases short and J 3 bases short, with 9 bases between. Germline V gene lookup returns CDR1 SGHRS and CDR2 YFSETQ. The length of the CDR3 is 14 residues. This chain's CDR3 is CASSLDPRYYGYTF. CDR3 bases: TGCGCCAGCAGCTTGGACCCCAGGTACTATGGCTACACCTTC.

This clone has just one count. Its ends do not fully match the called genes, so a read error is possible. The rearrangement uses TRBV2 and TRBJ2-1, with 8 bases aligning to TRBD1. Germline values: CDR1 SNHLY, CDR2 FYNNEI. The CDR3 sequence is 14 residues long. Here the CDR3 reads CASSSGTGYSEQFF. Written as DNA, the CDR3 is TGTGCCAGCAGTTCCGGGACAGGATACAGTGAGCAGTTCTTC.

V is TRBV7-8 and J is TRBJ1-5, with D unclear. CDR3 size: 15 residues. From germline, CDR1 is SGHVS and CDR2 FQNEAQ. Trimming left V 3 bases short and J 6 bases short, with 15 bases between. CDR3 nucleotides: TGTGCCAGCAGCTTGGGAACGGGGAGCGGTCAGCCCCAGCATTTT. This encodes CASSLGTGSGQPQHF.

The chain uses TRBV5-1 and TRBJ2-5, with D possibly TRBD1 on 6 matching bases. Per germline, CDR1 SGHRS and CDR2 YFSETQ. V was shortened by 1 base and J by 5 bases, with 18 bases between the two germline ends. The CDR3 is made up of 16 amino acids. Written as DNA, the CDR3 is TGCGCCAGCAGCTTGAGAGCCAGGGGCGCCTGGGAGACCCAGTACTTC. This translates into CASSLRARGAWETQYF. The whole variable domain, filled in from reference TRBV5-1 and TRBJ2-5, reads KAGVTQTPRYLIKTRGQQVTLSCSPISGHRSVSWYQQTPGQGLQFLFEYFSETQRNKGNFPGRFSGRQFSNSRSEMNVSTLELGDSALYLCASSLRARGAWETQYFGPGTRLLVL.

The V and J genes are TRBV4-1 and TRBJ2-2; tentative D call: TRBD2 (7 bases). CDR1 is MGHRA and CDR2 is YSYEKL in the germline V gene. V lost 8 bases to trimming and J lost 5 bases, with 18 bases between them. The CDR3 has 15 residues. The CDR3 coding sequence is TGCGCCAGCCGTAGTGGGGGGGCTCGGACCGGGGAGCTGTTTTTT. This codes for CASRSGGARTGELFF.

This chain joins TRBV2 and TRBJ2-7; 8 bases agree with TRBD1. Per the germline V gene, CDR1 is SNHLY and CDR2 is FYNNEI. The CDR3 sequence is 15 residues long. V lost 4 bases to trimming and J lost 6 bases; unmatched junction nucleotides: 11. The DNA for the CDR3 is TGTGCCAGCAGTGCCGCAGGGGGCAGGGCGGGCGAGCAGTACTTC. This sequence encodes CASSAAGGRAGEQYF.

The chain links TRBV27 to TRBJ2-3; 15 bases agree with TRBD2. The CDR3 extends over 18 amino acids. Per the germline V gene, CDR1 is MNHEY and CDR2 is SMNVEV (reference sequence). The junction had 9 bases not matched to a gene; V was cut back by 5 bases and J by 3 bases. This CDR3 reads CASSPGTSGRFFTDTQYF. Here the CDR3 DNA reads TGTGCCAGCAGTCCGGGGACTAGCGGGAGGTTTTTTACAGATACGCAGTATTTT.

The gene calls are TRBV4-2 and TRBJ2-1, with 12 bases fitting TRBD2. The CDR3 is 17 residues long. The ends lost 0 bases at V and 7 bases at J; junction bases unmatched: 7. Germline V gene lookup returns CDR1 LGHNA and CDR2 YNFKEQ. For the CDR3, the DNA is TGTGCCAGCAGCCAAGAAGTGCAGACTAGCGGGAGTAATGAGCAGTTCTTC. Protein sequence: CASSQEVQTSGSNEQFF.

There are a few counts of this clone. This chain links TRBV5-6 with TRBJ2-7, with 8 positions matching TRBD1. Trimming at V came to 2 bases and at J to 6 bases, leaving 4 bases not matched to a gene. The CDR3 covers 13 residues. Germline CDR1 is SGHDT and CDR2 is YYEEEE. The CDR3 coding sequence is TGTGCCAGCAGCTTAGAACAGGGGGGCGAGCAGTACTTC. Residues: CASSLEQGGEQYF.

The genes are TRBV18 and TRBJ2-7, with 9 bases that match TRBD1. Germline values: CDR1 KGHSH, CDR2 LQKENI. J lost 5 bases, V lost 8 bases, and 7 bases had no gene match. The CDR3 contains 13 residues. CDR3 in DNA: TGTGCCAGCACGGGACAGGGTAAAGACGAGCAGTACTTC. Its translation: CASTGQGKDEQYF.